The present TCR beta chain was sequenced within a study of beta chain features in type 1 diabetes. Of the isolated RNA, all was reverse transcribed, and so the sequenced material was expressed TCRB transcripts. The table came from immunoSEQ multiplex PCR; TCRdb's copy has only in-frame clones and leaves some out. The sample lists around 170,000 clones; approximately 10% were seen once. Notes on the study in general: People with Type 1 diabetes carried modestly yet significantly shorter TCRB CDR3s in all four CD4+ subsets.

This clone was recorded a few times. The antigen remains unidentified. The CDR3 covers 13 residues. The V segment lost 1 base and the J segment 7 bases; nucleotides outside the gene matches: 0. Looked up from germline, CDR1 is MGHDK and CDR2 is SYGVNS. Populations obtained by sorting all exceeded 98% purity. The sequencing input was central memory CD4+ T cells from blood. This sequence was found in a woman in her twenties or thirties with type 1 diabetes. The chain links TRBV25-1 to TRBJ1-4; 7 bases map to TRBD1. CDR3 protein: CASSESGGEKLFF. For the CDR3, the DNA is TGTGCCAGCAGTGAATCAGGGGGTGAAAAACTGTTTTTT. The full variable domain, its missing parts supplied by reference TRBV25-1 and TRBJ1-4, is EADIYQTPRYLVIGTGKKITLECSQTMGHDKMYWYQQDPGMELHLIHYSYGVNSTEKGDLSSESTVSRIRTEHFPLTLESARPSHTSQYLCASSESGGEKLFFGSGTQLSVL.